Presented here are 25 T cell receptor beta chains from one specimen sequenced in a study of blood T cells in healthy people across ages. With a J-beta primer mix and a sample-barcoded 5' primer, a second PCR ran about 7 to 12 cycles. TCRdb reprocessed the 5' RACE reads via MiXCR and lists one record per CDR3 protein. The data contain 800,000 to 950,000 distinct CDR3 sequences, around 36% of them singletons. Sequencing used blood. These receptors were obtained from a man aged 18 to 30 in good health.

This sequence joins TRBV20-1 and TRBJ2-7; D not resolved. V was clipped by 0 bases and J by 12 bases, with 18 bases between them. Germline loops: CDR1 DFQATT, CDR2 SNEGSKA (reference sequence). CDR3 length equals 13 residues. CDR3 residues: CSARDRLLETRYF. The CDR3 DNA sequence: TGCAGTGCTAGAGATCGCCTTTTGGAGACCCGGTACTTC.

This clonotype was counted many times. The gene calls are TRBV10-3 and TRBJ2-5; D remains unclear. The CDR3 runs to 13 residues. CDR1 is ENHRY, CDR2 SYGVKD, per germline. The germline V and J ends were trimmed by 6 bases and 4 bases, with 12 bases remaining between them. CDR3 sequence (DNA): TGTGCCATCAGGTCGGAGTTCGGAGAGACCCAGTACTTC. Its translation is CAIRSEFGETQYF.

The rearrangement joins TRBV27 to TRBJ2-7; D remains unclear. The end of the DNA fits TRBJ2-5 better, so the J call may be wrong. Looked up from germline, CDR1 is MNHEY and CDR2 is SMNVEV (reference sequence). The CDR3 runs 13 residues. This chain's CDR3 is CASSRATVETQYF. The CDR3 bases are TGTGCCAGCAGTCGCGCCACGGTTGAGACCCAGTACTTC.

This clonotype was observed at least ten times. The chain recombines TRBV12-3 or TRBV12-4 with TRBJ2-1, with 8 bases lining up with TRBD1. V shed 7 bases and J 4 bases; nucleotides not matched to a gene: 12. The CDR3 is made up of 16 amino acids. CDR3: CASTPSDRGGYNEQFF. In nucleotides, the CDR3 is TGTGCCAGCACCCCCTCTGACAGGGGTGGGTACAATGAGCAGTTCTTC.

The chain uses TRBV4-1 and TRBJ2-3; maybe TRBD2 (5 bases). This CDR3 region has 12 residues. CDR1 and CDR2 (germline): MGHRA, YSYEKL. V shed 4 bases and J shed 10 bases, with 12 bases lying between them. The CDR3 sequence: CASSPAGNPQYF. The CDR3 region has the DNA TGCGCCAGCAGCCCAGCCGGGAACCCGCAGTATTTT.

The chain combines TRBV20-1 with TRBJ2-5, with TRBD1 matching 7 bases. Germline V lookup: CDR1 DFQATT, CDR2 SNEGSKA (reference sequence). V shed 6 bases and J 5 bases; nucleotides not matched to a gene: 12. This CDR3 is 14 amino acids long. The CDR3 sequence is CSATDMTGSETQYF. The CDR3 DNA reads TGCAGTGCAACTGATATGACAGGGTCGGAGACCCAGTACTTC.

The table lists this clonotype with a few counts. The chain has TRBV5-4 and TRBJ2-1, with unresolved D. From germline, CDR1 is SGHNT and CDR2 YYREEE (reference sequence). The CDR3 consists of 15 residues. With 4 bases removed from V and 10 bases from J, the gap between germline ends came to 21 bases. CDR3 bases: TGTGCCAGCAGCAGTCAATGGGCCCGGAATGGGGAGCAGTTCTTC. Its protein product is CASSSQWARNGEQFF.

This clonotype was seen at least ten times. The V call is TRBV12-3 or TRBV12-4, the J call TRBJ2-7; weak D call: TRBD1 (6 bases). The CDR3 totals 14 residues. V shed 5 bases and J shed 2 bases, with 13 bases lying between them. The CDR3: CASSRQVGAYEQYF. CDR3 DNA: TGTGCCAGCAGTAGACAGGTGGGAGCCTACGAGCAGTACTTC.

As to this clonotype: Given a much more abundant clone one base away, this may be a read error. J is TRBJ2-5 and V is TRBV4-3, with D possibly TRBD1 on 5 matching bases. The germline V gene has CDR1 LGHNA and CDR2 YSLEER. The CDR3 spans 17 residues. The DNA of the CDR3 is TGCGCCGGCAGCCAAGATTATCAGGGAAGGGCCGAAGAGACCCAGTACTTC. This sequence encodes CAGSQDYQGRAEETQYF.

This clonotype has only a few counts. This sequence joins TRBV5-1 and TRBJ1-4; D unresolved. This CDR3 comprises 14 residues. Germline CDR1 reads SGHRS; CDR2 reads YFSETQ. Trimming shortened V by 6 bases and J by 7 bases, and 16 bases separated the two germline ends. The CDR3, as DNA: TGCGCCAGCATATTCATGGGGAGTGGTGAAAAACTGTTTTTT. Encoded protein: CASIFMGSGEKLFF. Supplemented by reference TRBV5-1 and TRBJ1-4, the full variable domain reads KAGVTQTPRYLIKTRGQQVTLSCSPISGHRSVSWYQQTPGQGLQFLFEYFSETQRNKGNFPGRFSGRQFSNSRSEMNVSTLELGDSALYLCASIFMGSGEKLFFGSGTQLSVL.

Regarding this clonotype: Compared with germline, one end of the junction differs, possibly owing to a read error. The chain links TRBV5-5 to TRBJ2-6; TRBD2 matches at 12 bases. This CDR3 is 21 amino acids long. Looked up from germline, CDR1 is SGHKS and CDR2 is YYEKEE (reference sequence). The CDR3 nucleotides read TGTGCCGGCAGTACAGGACTAGCGGGATACGATTTGATATCTGGGGCCAACGTCCTGACTTTC. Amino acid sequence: CAGSTGLAGYDLISGANVLTF.

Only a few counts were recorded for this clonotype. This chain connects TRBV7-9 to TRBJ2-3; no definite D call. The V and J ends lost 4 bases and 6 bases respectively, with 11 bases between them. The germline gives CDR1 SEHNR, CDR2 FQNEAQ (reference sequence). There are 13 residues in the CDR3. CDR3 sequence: CASSSSDADTQYF. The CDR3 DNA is TGTGCCAGCAGCTCCTCGGACGCGGATACGCAGTATTTT.

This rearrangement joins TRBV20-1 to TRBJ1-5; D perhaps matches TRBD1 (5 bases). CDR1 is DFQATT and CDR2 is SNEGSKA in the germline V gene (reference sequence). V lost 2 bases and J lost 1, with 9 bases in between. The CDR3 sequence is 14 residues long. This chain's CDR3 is CSARMSGSNQPQHF. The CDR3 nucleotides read TGCAGTGCTAGAATGTCAGGGAGCAATCAGCCCCAGCATTTT.

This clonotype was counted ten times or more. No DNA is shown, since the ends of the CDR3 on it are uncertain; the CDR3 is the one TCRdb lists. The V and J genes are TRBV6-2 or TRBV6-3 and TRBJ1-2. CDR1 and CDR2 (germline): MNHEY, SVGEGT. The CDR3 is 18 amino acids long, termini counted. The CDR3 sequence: CASSYLRARTRAYGGYTF.

The CDR3 coding sequence is TGTGCCAGCAGCTCCAACAGAGCAGATACGCAGTATTTT. It translates to CASSSNRADTQYF. This chain joins TRBV11-3 and TRBJ2-3; no firm D call. V was clipped by 4 bases and J by 4 bases, with 9 bases between them. This CDR3 contains 13 residues. Germline CDR1 and CDR2: SGHNT and YENEEA.

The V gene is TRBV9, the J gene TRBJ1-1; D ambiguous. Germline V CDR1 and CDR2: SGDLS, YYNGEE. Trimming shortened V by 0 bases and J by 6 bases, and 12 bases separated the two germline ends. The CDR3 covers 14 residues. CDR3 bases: TGTGCCAGCAGCGTAGCAGATTGGAGGGCTGAAGCTTTCTTT. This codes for CASSVADWRAEAFF.

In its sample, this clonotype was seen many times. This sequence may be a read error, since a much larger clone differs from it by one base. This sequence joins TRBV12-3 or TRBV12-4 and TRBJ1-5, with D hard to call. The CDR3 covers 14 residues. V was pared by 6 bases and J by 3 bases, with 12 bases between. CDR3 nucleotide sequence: TGTGCCAGCAGAGCTACTGACACCAATCAGCCCCAGCATTTT. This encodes CASRATDTNQPQHF.

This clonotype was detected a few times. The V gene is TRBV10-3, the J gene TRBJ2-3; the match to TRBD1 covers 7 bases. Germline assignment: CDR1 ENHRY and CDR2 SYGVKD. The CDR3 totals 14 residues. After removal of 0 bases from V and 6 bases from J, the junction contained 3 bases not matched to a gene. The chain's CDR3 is CAISESDREDTQYF. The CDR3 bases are TGTGCCATCAGTGAGTCCGACAGGGAGGATACGCAGTATTTT.

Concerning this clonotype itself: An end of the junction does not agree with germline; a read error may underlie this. The CDR3 loop is CSARDQKGTSDYSEQFF. In DNA form, the CDR3 reads TGCAGTGCTAGAGATCAGAAAGGGACTAGCGACTACAGTGAGCAGTTCTTC. V usage is TRBV20-1 and J usage is TRBJ2-1, with 10 nucleotides matching TRBD2. The CDR3 totals 17 residues. Germline V gene lookup returns CDR1 DFQATT and CDR2 SNEGSKA (reference sequence).

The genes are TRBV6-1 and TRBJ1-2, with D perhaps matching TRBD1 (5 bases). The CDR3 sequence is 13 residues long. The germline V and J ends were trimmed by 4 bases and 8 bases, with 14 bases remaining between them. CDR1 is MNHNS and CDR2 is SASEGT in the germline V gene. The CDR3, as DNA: TGTGCCAGCAGTGTTGGAGGGGTCCGCGGCTACACCTTC. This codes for CASSVGGVRGYTF.

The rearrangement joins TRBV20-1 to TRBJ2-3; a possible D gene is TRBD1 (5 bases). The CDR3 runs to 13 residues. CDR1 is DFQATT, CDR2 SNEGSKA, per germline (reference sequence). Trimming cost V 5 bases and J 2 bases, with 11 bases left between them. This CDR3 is CSAVDSATDTQYF. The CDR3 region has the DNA TGCAGTGCTGTAGACAGTGCCACAGATACGCAGTATTTT.

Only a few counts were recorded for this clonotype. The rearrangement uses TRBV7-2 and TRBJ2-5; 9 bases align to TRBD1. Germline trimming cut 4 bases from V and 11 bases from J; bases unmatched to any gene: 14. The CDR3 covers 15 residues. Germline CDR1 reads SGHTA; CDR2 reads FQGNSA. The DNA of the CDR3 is TGTGCCAGCAGCTCCTCCGGGACAGGGATTGGTGAGCAGTACTTC. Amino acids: CASSSSGTGIGEQYF.

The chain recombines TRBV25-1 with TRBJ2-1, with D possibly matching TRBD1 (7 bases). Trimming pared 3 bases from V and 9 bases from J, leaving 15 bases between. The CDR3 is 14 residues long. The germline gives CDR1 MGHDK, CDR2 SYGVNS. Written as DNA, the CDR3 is TGTGCCAGCAGTGACGTCAGGGGGAGGCGTGAGCAGTTCTTC. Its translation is CASSDVRGRREQFF.

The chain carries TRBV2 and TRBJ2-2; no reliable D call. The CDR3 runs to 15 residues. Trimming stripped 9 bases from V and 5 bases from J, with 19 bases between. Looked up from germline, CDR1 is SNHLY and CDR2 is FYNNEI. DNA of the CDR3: TGTGCCAGTCGGGTCCTGCCGACGGTGACCGGGGAGCTGTTTTTT. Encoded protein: CASRVLPTVTGELFF.

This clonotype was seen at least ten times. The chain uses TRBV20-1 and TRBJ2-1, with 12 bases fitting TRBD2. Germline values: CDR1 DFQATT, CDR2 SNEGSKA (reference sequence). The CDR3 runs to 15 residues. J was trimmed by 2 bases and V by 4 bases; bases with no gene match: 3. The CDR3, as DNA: TGCAGTGCTAACCCTAGCGGGGGGGCCTACAATGAGCAGTTCTTC. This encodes CSANPSGGAYNEQFF.